A single sample is the source of the 15 T cell receptor beta chains below, sequenced in a study of CD8+ T cells in alopecia areata. Sequencing used cDNA as its template, made by extracting RNA and reverse transcribing it. Here immunoSEQ multiplex PCR was the method, and the copy in TCRdb shows in-frame clones only, minus some. The table lists 130,000 to 150,000 clones, 75% to 90% of them singletons. Here the sequenced sample was CD8+ T cells sorted from blood, taken at week 0. All receptors derive from a human donor with alopecia areata.

The chain carries TRBV27 and TRBJ2-7, with TRBD1 matching over 8 bases. CDR3 size: 16 residues. V lost 4 bases to trimming and J lost 2 bases; unmatched junction nucleotides: 10. Germline CDR1 MNHEY, CDR2 SMNVEV (reference sequence). The CDR3 reads CASSYGPGQVPYEQYF. The CDR3 bases are TGTGCCAGCAGTTACGGACCGGGACAGGTACCCTACGAGCAGTACTTC.

This chain connects TRBV7-8 to TRBJ1-2; 8 bases map to TRBD1. This CDR3 spans 16 amino acids. Germline trimming cut 5 bases from V and 4 bases from J; bases unmatched to any gene: 12. Germline assignment: CDR1 SGHVS and CDR2 FQNEAQ. CDR3 in DNA: TGTGCCAGCAGCGAGCCCCCGGGACAGGATATCTATGGCTACACCTTC. Protein: CASSEPPGQDIYGYTF. The full variable domain, completed using reference TRBV7-8 and TRBJ1-2, is GAGVSQSPRYKVAKRGQDVALRCDPISGHVSLFWYQQALGQGPEFLTYFQNEAQLDKSGLPSDRFFAERPEGSVSTLKIQRTQQEDSAVYLCASSEPPGQDIYGYTFGSGTRLTVV.

V and J are TRBV5-4 and TRBJ2-5, with TRBD1 matching 8 bases. The tail of the sequence fits TRBJ2-7 better, so the J call may be wrong. Looked up from germline, CDR1 is SGHNT and CDR2 is YYREEE (reference sequence). The CDR3 spans 15 residues. CDR3 DNA sequence: TGTGCCAGCAGCTCAGCCGGGACAGGAATCTACGAGCAGTACTTC. The encoded protein is CASSSAGTGIYEQYF.

The V call is TRBV7-9, the J call TRBJ2-7; 10 bases match TRBD1. This CDR3 spans 15 amino acids. Germline CDR1 reads SEHNR; CDR2 reads FQNEAQ (reference sequence). Trimming cost V 5 bases and J 5 bases; bases outside gene matches: 9. As DNA, the CDR3 is TGTGCCAGCAGCCATACGGGACAGGGGCTCCACGAGCAGTACTTC. It encodes CASSHTGQGLHEQYF.

This chain connects TRBV7-8 to TRBJ2-2, with TRBD2 as a possible D gene (5 bases). Germline V lookup: CDR1 SGHVS, CDR2 FQNEAQ. This CDR3 is 18 amino acids long. The V end was cut by 2 bases, the J end by 5 bases, with 21 bases between. CDR3: CASSLRAAGVDGTGELFF. DNA for the CDR3: TGTGCCAGCAGCTTAAGGGCGGCCGGGGTGGACGGGACCGGGGAGCTGTTTTTT.

The chain uses TRBV9 and TRBJ1-2; D is unclear. CDR1 is SGDLS and CDR2 is YYNGEE in the germline V gene. The CDR3 contains 11 residues. V was cut by 3 bases and J by 4 bases, with 4 bases left in between. CDR3 loop: CASSGVYGYTF. The CDR3 DNA reads as TGTGCCAGCAGCGGAGTCTATGGCTACACCTTC.

The J gene is TRBJ2-2, the V gene TRBV19; D is possibly TRBD2 (5 bases). The germline gives CDR1 LNHDA, CDR2 SQIVND (reference sequence). The CDR3 is 15 residues long. Trimming pared 7 bases from V and 4 bases from J, leaving 16 bases between. DNA of the CDR3: TGTGCCAGTACCGAAACGTGGGGAGTCACCGGGGAGCTGTTTTTT. It is translated as CASTETWGVTGELFF. The variable domain in full, completed from reference TRBV19 and TRBJ2-2, reads DGGITQSPKYLFRKEGQNVTLSCEQNLNHDAMYWYRQDPGQGLRLIYYSQIVNDFQKGDIAEGYSVSREKKESFPLTVTSAQKNPTAFYLCASTETWGVTGELFFGEGSRLTVL.

The rearrangement joins TRBV9 to TRBJ2-3; no firm D call. Trimming removed 0 bases from V and 0 bases from J, with 11 bases in between. The CDR3 has 16 amino acids. Germline loops: CDR1 SGDLS, CDR2 YYNGEE. The CDR3 loop is CASSVEATASTDTQYF. The CDR3 DNA reads TGTGCCAGCAGCGTAGAGGCAACAGCTAGCACAGATACGCAGTATTTT.

This clone has just one count. The chain is built from TRBV6-5 and TRBJ2-2, with D tentatively TRBD1 or TRBD2 (5 bases each). Germline CDR1 reads MNHEY; CDR2 reads SVGAGI. This CDR3 spans 16 amino acids. The germline V and J ends were trimmed by 0 bases and 4 bases, with 12 bases remaining between them. The CDR3 nucleotides are TGTGCCAGCAGTTACTCGGTCCGGGGCGGCACCGGGGAGCTGTTTTTT. It yields the protein CASSYSVRGGTGELFF.

The chain combines TRBV2 with TRBJ2-1, with 10 bases lining up with TRBD2. Germline V gives CDR1 SNHLY, CDR2 FYNNEI. The V gene end was trimmed by 6 bases and the J gene end by 10 bases; junction bases not matched to a gene: 12. The CDR3 has 15 residues. CDR3: CASSDEREGRSEQFF. For the CDR3, the DNA is TGTGCCAGCAGCGACGAGCGGGAGGGCCGAAGCGAGCAGTTCTTC.

This clone has a single count. The chain joins TRBV6-5 to TRBJ2-1; 11 bases match TRBD1. From germline, CDR1 is MNHEY and CDR2 SVGAGI. CDR3 size: 15 residues. With 2 bases clipped from V and 4 bases from J, the junction kept 1 base outside the gene matches. The CDR3 sequence is CASSYGTGGYNEQFF. The CDR3 nucleotides read TGTGCCAGCAGTTACGGGACAGGGGGGTACAATGAGCAGTTCTTC.

CDR3 DNA sequence: TGTGCCAGCAGCAAGCAGACTGAAGGTCATCGGGACGAGCAGTACTTC. Residues: CASSKQTEGHRDEQYF. The V call is TRBV5-5, the J call TRBJ2-7; D is undetermined. Trimming cost V 4 bases and J 5 bases, with 22 bases left between them. The CDR3 sequence is 16 residues long. Germline V gene data show CDR1 as SGHKS and CDR2 as YYEKEE (reference sequence).

The J gene is TRBJ1-2, the V gene TRBV29-1; D gene uncertain. The germline gives CDR1 SQVTM, CDR2 ANQGSEA. This CDR3 region has 14 residues. V shed 6 bases and J shed 5 bases, with 19 bases lying between them. The CDR3, as DNA: TGCAGCGTCCCGCCACTTGGGGTTTCGTATGGCTACACCTTC. Its translation is CSVPPLGVSYGYTF.

This clone occurred once. The V and J genes are TRBV29-1 and TRBJ2-7; no reliable D call. This CDR3 is 12 amino acids long. Germline V gene sequence: CDR1 SQVTM, CDR2 ANQGSEA. V lost 4 bases and J 3 bases, leaving 10 bases between the germline ends. In nucleotides, the CDR3 is TGCAGCGTTGTCGTGGACGGCTACGAGCAGTACTTC. This encodes CSVVVDGYEQYF.

The V call is TRBV7-9, the J call TRBJ2-7; 10 nucleotides align to TRBD2. The germline CDR1 and CDR2 sequences are SEHNR and FQNEAQ (reference sequence). The CDR3 contains 16 residues. After removal of 5 bases from V and 4 bases from J, the junction contained 11 bases not matched to a gene. CDR3 DNA: TGTGCCAGCAGCCCCTTGACTAGCGGGTTTAATTACGAGCAGTACTTC. Residues: CASSPLTSGFNYEQYF.